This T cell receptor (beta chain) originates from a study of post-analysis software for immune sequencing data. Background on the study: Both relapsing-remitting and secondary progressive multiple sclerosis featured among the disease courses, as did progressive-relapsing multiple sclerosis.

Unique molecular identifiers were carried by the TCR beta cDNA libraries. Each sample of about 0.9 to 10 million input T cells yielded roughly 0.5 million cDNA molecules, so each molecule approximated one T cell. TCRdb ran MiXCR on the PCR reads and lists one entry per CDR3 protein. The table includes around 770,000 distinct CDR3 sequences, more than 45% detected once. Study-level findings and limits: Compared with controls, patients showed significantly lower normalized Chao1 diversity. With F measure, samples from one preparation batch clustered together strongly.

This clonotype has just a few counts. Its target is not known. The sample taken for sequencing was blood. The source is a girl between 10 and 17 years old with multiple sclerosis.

The CDR3 region is CASSEGISYEQYF. The DNA of the CDR3 is TGTGCCAGCAGTGAAGGAATCAGCTACGAGCAGTACTTC. The rearrangement uses TRBV6-1 and TRBJ2-7; D uncertain. Germline V gene lookup returns CDR1 MNHNS and CDR2 SASEGT. This CDR3 has 13 residues. V shed 1 base and J shed 3 bases, with 7 bases lying between them.